This T cell receptor beta chain was identified in a study of spatial heterogeneity in lung cancer. On the study more broadly: Detected sequences consistently included more beta-chain ones than alpha-chain ones.

Regarding time point: sample taken at primary tumor resection. Frozen PBMC, nontumor lung or tumor provided whole RNA, which was sequenced unsorted. Samples were donated by 72 untreated early-stage non-small cell lung cancer patients. Each molecule of TCR cDNA was tagged with one unique molecular identifier. TCRdb processed the 5' RACE reads anew with MiXCR; each CDR3 protein has one entry. The sample carries 26,000 or so distinct CDR3 sequences, approximately 8.1% recorded once. Study findings and constraints: More often at tumor resection than at routine follow-up, ubiquitous expanded tumor TCRs were detected in the blood.

There are many counts of this clonotype. What it recognizes is unknown. The junction departs from germline at one end; a sequencing error may be responsible. This CDR3 has 12 residues. The receptor's source is a female donor with early-stage non-small cell lung cancer. V and J are TRBV12-3 or TRBV12-4 and TRBJ2-1; possibly TRBD2 for D (6 bases). The sample here was PBMCs, taken at surgery. CDR3 bases: TGTGCCAGCAGTTCACCGGGACTCCCGGGAAACTTC. Its protein is CASSSPGLPGNF.